This T cell receptor beta chain was profiled in a study of OX40 agonist ivuxolimab in advanced cancers. This clone was observed once. Clones were sequenced by immunoSEQ multiplex PCR, and TCRdb holds only the in-frame ones, with some missing. Of some 68,000 clones listed, 85% to 90% are singletons. After removal of 6 bases from V and 0 bases from J, the junction contained 7 bases not matched to a gene. The CDR3 totals 15 residues. CDR1 SQVTM and CDR2 ANQGSEA come from the germline V gene. This TCR was sampled from an adult with an advanced solid tumor such as melanoma, head and neck, liver or kidney cancer. The material sequenced was CD4+ or CD8+ T cells sorted from blood, taken in a trial of the OX40 agonist ivuxolimab. The chain combines TRBV29-1 with TRBJ2-1, with 8 bases aligning to TRBD1. The CDR3 sequence: CSVGQGWGSYNEQFF. For the CDR3, the DNA is TGCAGCGTCGGACAGGGATGGGGCTCCTACAATGAGCAGTTCTTC.